The source of this TCR beta chain is a study of regulatory T cells in long-lasting Graves disease. About the research overall: Prior antithyroid drug treatment in newly diagnosed Graves' patients lasted under 3 months. Findings of the study overall: Comparison showed that persistent patients shared more public clonotypes (under 3,000) than new patients (around 1,000). Persistent disease favored TRBV28, TRBJ1-2 and TRBJ2-5.

Time point described: newly diagnosed GD, antithyroid drugs for less than 3 months. There was RNA extracted from PBMCs, and the TCR library was made from it. J was trimmed by 3 bases and V by 5 bases; bases with no gene match: 5. Germline assignment: CDR1 KGHSH and CDR2 LQKENI. The CDR3 extends over 14 amino acids. Regarding this clonotype: The target antigen is unknown.

Assembly of TCR beta libraries relied on iRepertoire HTBI primers together with Arm-PCR of CDR3 regions. TCRdb passed the multiplex PCR reads through MiXCR, listing each CDR3 protein once. This sample carries over 500,000 distinct CDR3 sequences, 16% of them seen once, and the ten largest clones take about 18%. These same records also appear under a second study, on T cells in Graves' hyperthyroidism and ophthalmopathy. This second study says: A first-round RT-PCR of the TCR CDR3 used the HTBI primer set.

The receptor was isolated from a woman in her thirties with Graves disease. Specimen: peripheral blood mononuclear cells (PBMCs), collected at new diagnosis, from a patient treated with antithyroid drugs. The chain joins TRBV18 to TRBJ2-7; 9 nucleotides match TRBD1. DNA of the CDR3: TGTGCCAGCTCAGCCGGGACAGGGTTCTACGAGCAGTACTTC. Its protein product is CASSAGTGFYEQYF. Supplemented by reference TRBV18 and TRBJ2-7, the full variable domain reads NAGVMQNPRHLVRRRGQEARLRCSPMKGHSHVYWYRQLPEEGLKFMVYLQKENIIDESGMPKERFSAEFPKEGPSILRIQQVVRGDSAAYFCASSAGTGFYEQYFGPGTRLTVT.